The 16 T cell receptor beta chains reported below all come from one sample, sequenced in a study of blood T cell repertoires in COVID-19. Data came from immunoSEQ multiplex PCR; TCRdb stores just in-frame clones and leaves some out. The table has some 130,000 clones, around 73% seen once. The sample taken for sequencing was peripheral blood. Receptors originate from a man between 60 and 70 years old who had recovered from COVID-19.

The V call is TRBV7-2, the J call TRBJ1-6, with 7 bases matching TRBD1. The CDR3 is 16 amino acids. After removal of 1 base from V and 6 bases from J, the junction contained 6 bases not matched to a gene. Looked up from germline, CDR1 is SGHTA and CDR2 is FQGNSA. CDR3 nucleotide sequence: TGTGCCAGCAGCTTAGTGTATACAGGGGTTAATTCACCCCTCCACTTT. Amino acids: CASSLVYTGVNSPLHF.

The genes are TRBV25-1 and TRBJ1-5; a possible D gene is TRBD1 (5 bases). Trimming took off 4 bases at V and 7 bases at J, with 14 bases between the two ends. Germline loops: CDR1 MGHDK, CDR2 SYGVNS. CDR3 size: 14 residues. The CDR3 DNA is TGTGCCAGCAGTGGGGGAGGGGATGGGCAGCCCCAGCATTTT. This codes for CASSGGGDGQPQHF.

This chain joins TRBV5-4 and TRBJ2-1; 11 nucleotides match TRBD2. The V and J ends lost 0 bases and 8 bases, in that order; junction bases with no gene match: 7. The CDR3 extends over 16 amino acids. Germline assignment: CDR1 SGHNT and CDR2 YYREEE (reference sequence). The CDR3 nucleotides are TGTGCCAGCAGCTTGGAAGGGACTAGCGGAAGGGATGAGCAGTTCTTC. Its protein product is CASSLEGTSGRDEQFF.

The CDR3 DNA sequence: TGCGCCAGCAGCTTGGAGGACAGGGAATCAGATACGCAGTATTTT. This gives the protein CASSLEDRESDTQYF. The chain links TRBV5-1 to TRBJ2-3, with TRBD1 identical over 8 bases. The length of the CDR3 is 15 residues. CDR1 and CDR2 from the germline V gene are SGHRS and YFSETQ. V lost 0 bases to trimming and J lost 4 bases; unmatched junction nucleotides: 4.

This clone was detected only a few times. The chain carries TRBV5-1 and TRBJ2-2, with 9 positions matching TRBD1. The germline gives CDR1 SGHRS, CDR2 YFSETQ. CDR3 length: 15 residues. The V segment lost 0 bases and the J segment 6 bases; nucleotides outside the gene matches: 3. The CDR3 coding sequence is TGCGCCAGCAGCTTGGCACAGGGGGCAGCCGGGGAGCTGTTTTTT. This encodes CASSLAQGAAGELFF.

This clone was picked up one time. The chain employs TRBV6-6 and TRBJ2-1; D possibly corresponds to TRBD2 (5 bases). Looked up from germline, CDR1 is MNHNY and CDR2 is SVGAGI (reference sequence). The V end lost 0 bases, the J end lost 4 bases, and 7 bases lay between the germline ends. The CDR3 spans 14 residues. The CDR3 DNA is TGTGCCAGCAGTTACTCGAGGGTTTACAATGAGCAGTTCTTC. It specifies CASSYSRVYNEQFF.

The chain combines TRBV28 with TRBJ1-1; D perhaps matches TRBD1 (6 bases). V dropped 8 bases and J dropped 9 bases, with 22 bases sitting between them. The CDR3 has 14 residues. From germline, CDR1 is MDHEN and CDR2 SYDVKM. This chain's CDR3 is CASRRPVTGEKAFF. The CDR3 nucleotides are TGTGCCAGCCGGCGGCCTGTGACAGGAGAGAAAGCTTTCTTT.

This chain uses TRBV5-1 with TRBJ2-1, with 12 bases that match TRBD2. This CDR3 is 14 amino acids long. Germline V gives CDR1 SGHRS, CDR2 YFSETQ. J lost 7 bases, V lost 5 bases, and 4 bases had no gene match. Here the CDR3 reads CASRTSGRANEQFF. In nucleotides, the CDR3 is TGCGCCAGCAGGACTAGCGGGAGAGCGAATGAGCAGTTCTTC.

The CDR3 loop reads CASQGPGVNTGELFF. In nucleotides, the CDR3 is TGTGCCAGTCAGGGCCCGGGGGTGAACACCGGGGAGCTGTTTTTT. The V gene is TRBV19, the J gene TRBJ2-2, with a weak D call TRBD2 (6 bases). The CDR3 totals 15 residues. V was trimmed by 8 bases and J by 1 base, leaving 14 bases between them. Germline V gene sequence: CDR1 LNHDA, CDR2 SQIVND (reference sequence).

The V gene is TRBV5-1, the J gene TRBJ1-1; TRBD1 might be the D (6 bases). Per the germline V gene, CDR1 is SGHRS and CDR2 is YFSETQ. The ends were cut back, 2 bases at V and 0 bases at J, with 14 bases in the middle. The CDR3 is made up of 16 amino acids. Here the CDR3 DNA reads TGCGCCAGCAGCTTCGGGGGGGCATTCATGAACACTGAAGCTTTCTTT. Residues: CASSFGGAFMNTEAFF. Using reference TRBV5-1 and TRBJ1-1 for the parts outside the CDR3, the full variable domain is KAGVTQTPRYLIKTRGQQVTLSCSPISGHRSVSWYQQTPGQGLQFLFEYFSETQRNKGNFPGRFSGRQFSNSRSEMNVSTLELGDSALYLCASSFGGAFMNTEAFFGQGTRLTVV.

The chain links TRBV29-1 to TRBJ2-1; a possible D gene is TRBD1 (5 bases). The CDR3 spans 14 residues. The V and J ends lost 6 bases and 4 bases respectively, with 16 bases between them. The germline CDR1 and CDR2 sequences are SQVTM and ANQGSEA. The CDR3 is CSVATVNLYNEQFF. CDR3 nucleotides: TGCAGCGTGGCGACAGTGAATCTTTACAATGAGCAGTTCTTC.

V usage is TRBV5-1 and J usage is TRBJ2-7; TRBD1 agrees at 8 bases. The V segment lost 0 bases and the J segment 4 bases; nucleotides outside the gene matches: 6. The length of the CDR3 is 15 residues. Germline loops: CDR1 SGHRS, CDR2 YFSETQ. The CDR3 sequence is CASSLGQGAQYEQYF. CDR3 sequence (DNA): TGCGCCAGCAGCTTGGGCCAGGGGGCGCAATACGAGCAGTACTTC. Variable domain in full (rest from reference TRBV5-1 and TRBJ2-7): KAGVTQTPRYLIKTRGQQVTLSCSPISGHRSVSWYQQTPGQGLQFLFEYFSETQRNKGNFPGRFSGRQFSNSRSEMNVSTLELGDSALYLCASSLGQGAQYEQYFGPGTRLTVT.

The chain recombines TRBV2 with TRBJ2-5, with D unclear. The V gene's germline CDR1 is SNHLY and CDR2 FYNNEI. Trimming pared 6 bases from V and 4 bases from J, leaving 6 bases between. This CDR3 comprises 11 residues. CDR3 DNA sequence: TGTGCCAGCAGGAGTGCAGAGACCCAGTACTTC. It encodes CASRSAETQYF. Supplemented by reference TRBV2 and TRBJ2-5, the full variable domain reads EPEVTQTPSHQVTQMGQEVILRCVPISNHLYFYWYRQILGQKVEFLVSFYNNEISEKSEIFDDQFSVERPDGSNFTLKIRSTKLEDSAMYFCASRSAETQYFGPGTRLLVL.

The CDR3 DNA follows: TGTGCCAGCAGCTTGGATCCCCAGGGTATTTCGAATGAAGCTTTCTTT. This sequence encodes CASSLDPQGISNEAFF. This chain connects TRBV5-5 to TRBJ1-1; D is possibly TRBD1 (5 bases). The CDR3 totals 16 residues. V dropped 0 bases and J dropped 7 bases, with 19 bases sitting between them. The germline V gene encodes CDR1 SGHKS and CDR2 YYEKEE (reference sequence).

Comments on this clone: One junction end does not reproduce the germline sequence, and a read error may be involved. The chain employs TRBV18 and TRBJ1-2; possible D gene TRBD1, 5 bases. The CDR3 runs 13 residues. CDR1 is KGHSH, CDR2 LQKENI, per germline. CDR3 region: CASLPGQDYGYTF. CDR3 DNA sequence: TGTGCCAGCTTACCAGGACAAGACTATGGCTACACCTTC.

The genes are TRBV6-6 and TRBJ2-3, with TRBD2 as a possible D gene (6 bases). With 0 bases removed from V and 4 bases from J, the gap between germline ends came to 11 bases. The CDR3 loop spans 15 amino acids. Per the germline V gene, CDR1 is MNHNY and CDR2 is SVGAGI (reference sequence). CDR3 amino acids: CASSYSNGGADTQYF. CDR3 in DNA: TGTGCCAGCAGTTACTCGAACGGCGGGGCAGATACGCAGTATTTT.